Listed here is a single T cell receptor beta chain. The target antigen is unknown. This sample stems from a study of cytomegalovirus exposure and HLA in healthy donors. Study information: A later analysis reported the same platform for the 90 to 150 validation repertoires and the roughly 650 first-cohort repertoires.

Study outcomes and limitations: Published work reported that the classifier diagnosed cytomegalovirus status with high specificity and sensitivity. Investigators reported 150 to 200 TCR beta chains as tied to cytomegalovirus. That first-cohort TCR clusters tended to co-occur in the roughly 110 validation repertoires was found in a later analysis.

V lost 5 bases and J 8 bases, leaving 12 bases between the germline ends. CDR1 and CDR2 (germline): SGHAT, FQNNGV. There are 12 residues in the CDR3. Some clones are missing from TCRdb's copy, which holds only in-frame ones; the method was immunoSEQ multiplex PCR. The repertoire holds 100,000 to 150,000 clones, with 89% as singletons. V is TRBV11-2 and J is TRBJ1-1, with D possibly matching TRBD1 (6 bases). The origin of this receptor is a woman under 30 in good health and CMV-seronegative. Sequencing was done on a sample of PBMCs. This CDR3 reads CASSPNRAEAFF. DNA of the CDR3: TGTGCCAGCAGCCCAAACAGGGCCGAAGCTTTCTTT.